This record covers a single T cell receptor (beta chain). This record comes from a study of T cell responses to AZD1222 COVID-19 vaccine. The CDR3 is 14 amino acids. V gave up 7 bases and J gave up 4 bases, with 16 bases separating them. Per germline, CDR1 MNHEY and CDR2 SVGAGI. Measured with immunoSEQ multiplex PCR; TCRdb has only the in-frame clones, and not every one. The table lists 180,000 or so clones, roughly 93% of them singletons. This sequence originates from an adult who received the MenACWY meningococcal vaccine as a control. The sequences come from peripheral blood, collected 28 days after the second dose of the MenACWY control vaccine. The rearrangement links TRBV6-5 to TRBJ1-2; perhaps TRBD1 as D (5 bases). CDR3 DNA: TGTGCCAGCACCGCCCGCATGACAGTCTATGGCTACACCTTC. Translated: CASTARMTVYGYTF.